The rows below give T cell receptor beta chains drawn from one sample of a study of shared clonotypes between healthy human individuals. The table came from immunoSEQ multiplex PCR; TCRdb's copy has only in-frame clones and leaves some out. The table includes approximately 720,000 clones, about 91% detected once. Specimen: naive CD8+ T cells sorted from blood. All receptors come from a man aged 25-40 years in good health. CDR3s include the opening cysteine and the closing phenylalanine or tryptophan. The D gene is left open where the match is weak. Part of the rows lack a size; the others show once, few, many or a class for expanded clones.

clone_size j_call d_call v_call cdr3_nt cdr3_aa
NA TRBJ2-1 TRBD1 TRBV5-5 TGTGCCAGCAGCTTGGGACAGGGGCCCTTGAATGAGCAGTTCTTC CASSLGQGPLNEQFF
NA TRBJ1-5 NA TRBV28 TGTGCCAGCAGGCGGACAGAAGCTGATCAGCCCCAGCATTTT CASRRTEADQPQHF
NA TRBJ2-1 TRBD2 TRBV4-1 TGCGCCAGCAGCCAAGGGACTAGCCCGATCGAGCAGTTCTTC CASSQGTSPIEQFF
few TRBJ2-2 NA TRBV6-5 TGTGCCAGCAGTTACCAGGACACCGGGGAGCTGTTTTTT CASSYQDTGELFF
NA TRBJ2-1 NA TRBV7-9 TGTGCCAGCAGCTTAGCAGAGGGCATCAACAATGAGCAGTTCTTC CASSLAEGINNEQFF
NA TRBJ2-5 TRBD1 TRBV4-3 TGCGCCAGCAGCCCCCGGTCGACAGGGGTTACAGAGACCCAGTACTTC CASSPRSTGVTETQYF
NA TRBJ1-1 NA TRBV19 TGTGCCAGTTCCACAGGGAGGAACACTGAAGCTTTCTTT CASSTGRNTEAFF
NA TRBJ2-7 NA TRBV29-1 TGCAGCGTTGAAGTCCAGGAGGGCTACGAGCAGTACTTC CSVEVQEGYEQYF
NA TRBJ2-7 NA TRBV27 TGTGCCAGCAGTTTATCGTGGAGACAGAACTACGAGCAGTACTTC CASSLSWRQNYEQYF
NA TRBJ1-1 NA TRBV27 TGTGCCAGCGGACACCCGAACACTGAAGCTTTCTTT CASGHPNTEAFF
NA TRBJ2-7 TRBD2 TRBV27 TGTGCCAGCAGCCAGAGCGGGACCGGCTCCTACGAGCAGTACTTC CASSQSGTGSYEQYF
NA TRBJ2-1 NA TRBV5-3 TGTGCCAGAAGCGCATTAGGTGAGCAGTTCTTC CARSALGEQFF
once TRBJ1-2 NA TRBV18 TGTGCCAGCTCCAGAGGGACGGACTATGGCTACACCTTC CASSRGTDYGYTF
once TRBJ2-5 NA TRBV27 TGTGCCAGCAGTTTAGCAGACAGGTGGGAGACCCAGTACTTC CASSLADRWETQYF
NA TRBJ2-7 NA TRBV28 TGTGCCAGCAGTTTACTACCCAGCGGCTCCTACGAGCAGTACTTC CASSLLPSGSYEQYF
NA TRBJ2-7 NA TRBV7-6 TGTGCCAGCAGCTGGCAGGGTGGCGAGCAGTACTTC CASSWQGGEQYF
NA TRBJ2-2 TRBD1 TRBV27 TGTGCCAGCAGCGCAGGGGGTGGGGAGCTGTTTTTT CASSAGGGELFF
NA TRBJ1-1 NA TRBV29-1 TGCAGCGGATTACCGACAGGTTTCTTCACTGAAGCTTTCTTT CSGLPTGFFTEAFF
NA TRBJ2-5 TRBD2 TRBV19 TGTGCCAGTAGTATAGGACTAGCAGAGACCCAGTACTTC CASSIGLAETQYF
NA TRBJ2-7 NA TRBV4-3 TGCGCCAGCAGCCAAGGGCCCCAGGGGAGTTCGATGTCCTACGAGCAGTACTTC CASSQGPQGSSMSYEQYF
NA TRBJ1-5 TRBD1 TRBV7-2 TGTGCCAGCAGCCCGACTGGACAGGAGGGCAATCAGCCCCAGCATTTT CASSPTGQEGNQPQHF
NA TRBJ2-1 NA TRBV19 TGTGCCAGTAGTACTGGGGGACTTACCGATTTGTTCTTC CASSTGGLTDLFF
NA TRBJ2-7 TRBD1 TRBV29-1 TGCAGCGTTGAATTGTGGGGACAGGCGAGCTCCTACGAGCAGTACTTC CSVELWGQASSYEQYF
NA TRBJ2-7 NA TRBV10-2 TGCGCCAGCACCGTCTTTGGTGGGAGAGATTCCTACGAGCAGTACTTC CASTVFGGRDSYEQYF
NA TRBJ1-5 NA TRBV10-3 TGTGCCATCAGTTCACAGGAGAGCAATCAGCCCCAGCATTTT CAISSQESNQPQHF
NA TRBJ2-3 NA TRBV4-2 TGTGCCAGCAGCCAAGGTCGTGGAAACACAGATACGCAGTATTTT CASSQGRGNTDTQYF
NA TRBJ2-3 TRBD2 TRBV7-9 TGTGCCAGCAGCTTAGATAACCTAGCGGGACTCACAGATACGCAGTATTTT CASSLDNLAGLTDTQYF
few TRBJ2-1 TRBD1 TRBV7-9 TGTGCCAGCAGCTTTCCAGGGGGCAGGTATGAGCAGTTCTTC CASSFPGGRYEQFF
NA TRBJ2-1 NA TRBV7-6 TGTGCCAGCAGCCCAATGGGGGGGCCAGGGGATGAGCAGTTCTTC CASSPMGGPGDEQFF
NA TRBJ2-7 TRBD2 TRBV10-2 TGCGCCACCCCTCCTAGCGGGAGGTCCCTCTCCTACGAGCAGTACTTC CATPPSGRSLSYEQYF
NA TRBJ2-3 NA TRBV21-1 TGTGCCAGCAGCCCTCGGACTAGCGGAAGCACAGATACGCAGTATTTT CASSPRTSGSTDTQYF
medium-sized TRBJ2-7 TRBD2 TRBV7-2 TGTGCCAGCAGCCTTACGGGACTAGCGGGTTCCTACGAGCAGTACTTC CASSLTGLAGSYEQYF
NA TRBJ2-7 NA TRBV10-2 TGCGCCAGCAGTGAGTATGGGAGTGTTTACGAGCAGTACTTC CASSEYGSVYEQYF
NA TRBJ1-4 NA TRBV7-8 TGTGCCAGCAGCCCGCCAGGCGGGAATGAAAAACTGTTTTTT CASSPPGGNEKLFF
NA TRBJ2-1 TRBD2 TRBV7-6 TGTGCCAGCAGCTTAGGGGGACTAGCGGGATACAATGAGCAGTTCTTC CASSLGGLAGYNEQFF
NA TRBJ2-1 TRBD2 TRBV29-1 TGCAGCGTTGAAATTAGCGGGAGTAATAATGAGCAGTTCTTC CSVEISGSNNEQFF
few TRBJ2-7 TRBD2 TRBV5-6 TGTGCCAGCAGCCAAGGACTAGCCGACGACGAGCAGTACTTC CASSQGLADDEQYF
NA TRBJ2-7 NA TRBV10-2 TGCGCCAGCAGTGACAGACAGGCTTCCCTCTCCTACGAGCAGTACTTC CASSDRQASLSYEQYF
NA TRBJ1-2 NA TRBV7-6 TGTGCCAGCAGCTTAAGTGAAGCTAACTATGGCTACACCTTC CASSLSEANYGYTF
NA TRBJ2-1 NA TRBV5-4 TGTGCCAGCAGCTGGGGAACTAGCCTCAATGAGCAGTTCTTC CASSWGTSLNEQFF
NA TRBJ2-1 TRBD2 TRBV28 TGTGCCAGCAGTTTAGAGGTAGCGGGAGAGCTCTACAATGAGCAGTTCTTC CASSLEVAGELYNEQFF